This T cell receptor (beta chain) stems from a study of blood T cell repertoires in COVID-19 (dated by TCRdb to about 2020). Background for the entire study: Collaborator samples came from the United States, Italy and Spain and covered acute and convalescent phases of COVID-19. Deeply sampled blood TCRbeta repertoires from subjects exposed to, actively infected with, or recovered from COVID-19 were included in the dataset. Where HLA class I and class II types were available, the types were taken from metadata supplied by the sample provider, not from assay-based typing. The material from the prospective study consisted of cDNA or gDNA derived from T cells, B-cell-depleted T cells, or PBMCs. A de-identified subject ID, COVID-19 status, age in years and sex were almost always included in the sample metadata. Samples were obtained from the ongoing ImmuneRACE study (first 160 participants) and from 1,254 subjects provided by 6 global collaborators. The repertoires were made available in a free public database intended to serve as a resource for research on the immune response to SARS-CoV-2. Summary of the overall study and its limitations: The quantity of clinical and demographic metadata differed by source and by participant and was supplied without curation.

The immunoSEQ Assay, a bias-controlled multiplex PCR, was used to amplify TCRbeta CDR3 regions from genomic DNA. Under the source paper's analysis protocol: Nucleated cell counts per sample were estimated from amplification of reference gene primers within the assay. Sequence reads were collapsed and filtered to measure the absolute abundance of every unique TCRbeta CDR3 rearrangement. For each sample, productive Simpson clonality was calculated by taking the square root of Simpson's diversity index across productive rearrangements. This is the immuneACCESS table as TCRdb keeps it, with only in-frame sequences that have V and J called. A part of the clones is gone; compared with another copy, unresolved V genes explain less than half, and the rest is unexplained. V and J calls and clone size are copied from that table; D and trimming were computed from the DNA. The sample profile shows 380,000 or so clones; roughly 90% of them were found once. 1% to 1.5% of the sample is in the top ten clones.

Whole blood was collected in K2EDTA tubes by collaborating institutions according to the institutions' own protocols. Collaborator samples were shipped for TCRbeta analysis as frozen whole blood, isolated PBMCs, or DNA extracted from either sample type. In this sample, this clone turned up a few times. Its cognate antigen has yet to be identified. No much larger clone is present one base from it, and per-base qualities are unavailable. This sequence originates from a man aged 40-50 years with acute or convalescent COVID-19. The sequenced sample consisted of peripheral blood.

The sequenced DNA is TGTGCCAGCTCACCTCAGGGGAACACTGAAGCTTTCTTT. It is translated as CASSPQGNTEAFF. The chain was built from TRBV18 and TRBJ1-1; the D gene is perhaps TRBD1, from 5 matching bases. At the junction V is shortened by 3 bases and J by 1 base, with 6 bases in between. CDR3 length: 13 amino acids, cysteine to phenylalanine. The kept DNA is CDR3 alone, 39 bases in frame from the first base. Based on the germline V gene, the CDR1 and CDR2 sequences are KGHSH and LQKENI.